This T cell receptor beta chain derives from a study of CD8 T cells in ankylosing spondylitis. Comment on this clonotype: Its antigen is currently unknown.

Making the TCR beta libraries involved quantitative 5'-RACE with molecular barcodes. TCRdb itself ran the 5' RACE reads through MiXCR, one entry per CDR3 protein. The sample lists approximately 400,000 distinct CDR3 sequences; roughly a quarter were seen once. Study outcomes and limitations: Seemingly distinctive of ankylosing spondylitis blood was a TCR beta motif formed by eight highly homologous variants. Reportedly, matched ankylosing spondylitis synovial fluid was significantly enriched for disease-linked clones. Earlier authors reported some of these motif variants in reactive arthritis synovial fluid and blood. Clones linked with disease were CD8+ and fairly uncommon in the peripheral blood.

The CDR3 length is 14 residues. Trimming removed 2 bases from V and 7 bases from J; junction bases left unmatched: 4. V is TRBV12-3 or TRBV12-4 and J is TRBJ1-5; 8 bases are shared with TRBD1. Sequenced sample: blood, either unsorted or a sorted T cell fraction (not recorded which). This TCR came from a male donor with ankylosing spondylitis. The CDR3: CASSLQDREQPQHF. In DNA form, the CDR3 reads TGTGCCAGCAGTTTACAGGACAGGGAGCAGCCCCAGCATTTT.